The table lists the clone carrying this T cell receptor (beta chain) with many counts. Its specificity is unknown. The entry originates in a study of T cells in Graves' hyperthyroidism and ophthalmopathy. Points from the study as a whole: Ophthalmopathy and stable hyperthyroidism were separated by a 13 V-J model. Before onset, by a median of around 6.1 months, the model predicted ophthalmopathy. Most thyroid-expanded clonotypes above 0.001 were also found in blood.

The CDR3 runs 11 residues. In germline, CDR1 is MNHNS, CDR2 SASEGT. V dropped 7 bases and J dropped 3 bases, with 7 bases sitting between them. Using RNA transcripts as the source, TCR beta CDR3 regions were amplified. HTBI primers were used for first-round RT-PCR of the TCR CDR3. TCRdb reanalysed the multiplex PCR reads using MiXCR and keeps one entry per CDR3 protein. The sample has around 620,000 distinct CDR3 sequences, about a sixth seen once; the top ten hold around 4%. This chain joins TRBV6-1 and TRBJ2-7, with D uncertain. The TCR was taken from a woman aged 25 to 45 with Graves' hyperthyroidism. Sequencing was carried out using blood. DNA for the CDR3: TGTGCCAGCATCGAGTTCTACGAGCAGTACTTC. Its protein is CASIEFYEQYF.